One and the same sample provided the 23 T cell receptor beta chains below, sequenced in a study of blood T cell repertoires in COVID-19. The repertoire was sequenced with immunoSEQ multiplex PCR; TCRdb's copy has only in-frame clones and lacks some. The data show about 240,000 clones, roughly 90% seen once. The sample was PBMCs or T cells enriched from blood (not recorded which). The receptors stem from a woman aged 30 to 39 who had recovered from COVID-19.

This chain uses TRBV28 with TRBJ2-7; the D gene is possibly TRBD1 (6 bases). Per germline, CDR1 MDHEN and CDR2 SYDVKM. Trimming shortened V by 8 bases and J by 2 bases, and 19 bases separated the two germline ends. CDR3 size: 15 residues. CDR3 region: CASQGWGRVTYEQYF. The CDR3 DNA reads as TGTGCCAGCCAGGGGTGGGGGCGCGTCACCTACGAGCAGTACTTC.

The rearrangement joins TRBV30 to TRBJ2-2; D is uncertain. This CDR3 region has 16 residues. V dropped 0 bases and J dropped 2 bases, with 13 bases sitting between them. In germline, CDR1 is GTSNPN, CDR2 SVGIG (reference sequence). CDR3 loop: CAWSVQSPGNTGELFF. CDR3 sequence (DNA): TGTGCCTGGAGTGTACAGTCCCCAGGAAACACCGGGGAGCTGTTTTTT.

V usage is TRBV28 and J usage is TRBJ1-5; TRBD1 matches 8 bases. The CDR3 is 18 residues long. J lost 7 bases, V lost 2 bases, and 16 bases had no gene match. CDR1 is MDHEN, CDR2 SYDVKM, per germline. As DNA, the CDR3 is TGTGCCAGCAGTTTAATTAGGGCAGGGGGCTTCATAGGGCAGCCCCAGCATTTT. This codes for CASSLIRAGGFIGQPQHF.

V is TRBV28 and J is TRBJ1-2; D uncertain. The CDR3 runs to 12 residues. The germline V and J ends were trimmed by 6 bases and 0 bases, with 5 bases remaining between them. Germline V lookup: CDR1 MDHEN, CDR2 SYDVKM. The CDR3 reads CASSLANYGYTF. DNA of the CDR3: TGTGCCAGCAGCCTTGCTAACTATGGCTACACCTTC.

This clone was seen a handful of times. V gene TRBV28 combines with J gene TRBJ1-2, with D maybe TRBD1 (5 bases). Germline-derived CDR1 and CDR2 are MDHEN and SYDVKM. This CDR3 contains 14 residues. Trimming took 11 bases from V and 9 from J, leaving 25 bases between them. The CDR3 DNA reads TGTGCCGGAGGGACTGACAGCACTCTCGACCGCTACACCTTC. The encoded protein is CAGGTDSTLDRYTF.

CDR3 in amino acids: CASSTGTVHSPQHF. As DNA, the CDR3 is TGCGCCAGCAGCACCGGGACAGTTCATTCACCCCAGCATTTT. The J gene is TRBJ1-5, the V gene TRBV5-1, with TRBD1 matching 7 bases. Germline CDR1 and CDR2: SGHRS and YFSETQ. The CDR3 runs 14 residues. Trimming cost V 4 bases and J 10 bases; bases outside gene matches: 11.

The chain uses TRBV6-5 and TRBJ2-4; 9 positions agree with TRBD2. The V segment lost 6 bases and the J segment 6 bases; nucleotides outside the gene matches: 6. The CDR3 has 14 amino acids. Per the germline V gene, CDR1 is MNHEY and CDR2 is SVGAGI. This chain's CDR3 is CASSVSGGTNIQYF. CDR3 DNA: TGTGCCAGCAGCGTTAGCGGGGGCACAAACATTCAGTACTTC.

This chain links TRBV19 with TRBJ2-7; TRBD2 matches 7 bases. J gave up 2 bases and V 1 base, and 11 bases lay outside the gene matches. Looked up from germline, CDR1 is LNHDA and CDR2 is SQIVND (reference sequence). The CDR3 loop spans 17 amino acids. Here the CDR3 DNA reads TGTGCCAGTAGTATAGGTCGGGGGAGGGAGAGGACCTACGAGCAGTACTTC. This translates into CASSIGRGRERTYEQYF.

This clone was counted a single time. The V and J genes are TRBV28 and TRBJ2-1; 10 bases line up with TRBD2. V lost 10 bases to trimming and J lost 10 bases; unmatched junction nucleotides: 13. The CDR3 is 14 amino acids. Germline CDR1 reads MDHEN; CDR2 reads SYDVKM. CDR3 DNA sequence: TGTGCCACCTGTCGAGGGACTAGCGTTGTAGAGCAGTTCTTC. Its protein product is CATCRGTSVVEQFF. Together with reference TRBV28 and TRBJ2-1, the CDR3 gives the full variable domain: DVKVTQSSRYLVKRTGEKVFLECVQDMDHENMFWYRQDPGLGLRLIYFSYDVKMKEKGDIPEGYSVSREKKERFSLILESASTNQTSMYLCATCRGTSVVEQFFGPGTRLTVL.

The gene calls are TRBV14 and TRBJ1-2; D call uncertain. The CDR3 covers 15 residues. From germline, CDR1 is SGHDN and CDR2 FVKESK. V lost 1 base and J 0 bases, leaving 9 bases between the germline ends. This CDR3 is CASSQVKGANYGYTF. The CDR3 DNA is TGTGCCAGCAGCCAAGTAAAGGGAGCTAACTATGGCTACACCTTC.

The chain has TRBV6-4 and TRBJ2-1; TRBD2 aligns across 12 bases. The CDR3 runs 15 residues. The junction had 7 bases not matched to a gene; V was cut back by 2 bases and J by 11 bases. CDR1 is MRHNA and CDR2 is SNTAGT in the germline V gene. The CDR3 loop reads CASSDVSSGRDKQFF. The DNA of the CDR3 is TGTGCCAGCAGTGACGTGTCTAGCGGGAGGGATAAGCAGTTCTTC.

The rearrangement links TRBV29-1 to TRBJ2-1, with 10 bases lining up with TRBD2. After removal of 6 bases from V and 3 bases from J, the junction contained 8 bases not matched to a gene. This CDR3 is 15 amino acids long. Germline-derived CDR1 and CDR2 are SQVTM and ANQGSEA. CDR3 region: CSVVLLAGLYNEQFF. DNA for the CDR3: TGCAGCGTCGTCCTACTAGCGGGGCTCTACAATGAGCAGTTCTTC.

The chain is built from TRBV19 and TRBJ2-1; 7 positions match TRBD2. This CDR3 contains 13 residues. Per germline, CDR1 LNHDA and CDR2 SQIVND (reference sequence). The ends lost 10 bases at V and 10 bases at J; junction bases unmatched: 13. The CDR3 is CATGTTARREQFF. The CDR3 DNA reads TGTGCCACGGGGACTACCGCGCGTAGAGAGCAGTTCTTC. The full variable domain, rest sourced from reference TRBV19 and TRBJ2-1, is DGGITQSPKYLFRKEGQNVTLSCEQNLNHDAMYWYRQDPGQGLRLIYYSQIVNDFQKGDIAEGYSVSREKKESFPLTVTSAQKNPTAFYLCATGTTARREQFFGPGTRLTVL.

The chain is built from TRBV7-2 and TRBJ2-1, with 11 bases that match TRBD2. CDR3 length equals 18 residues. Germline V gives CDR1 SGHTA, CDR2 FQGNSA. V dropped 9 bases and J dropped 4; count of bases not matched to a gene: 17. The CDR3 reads CASAAGLAGGEWYNEQFF. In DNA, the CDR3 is TGTGCCAGTGCCGCCGGGCTAGCGGGAGGCGAATGGTACAATGAGCAGTTCTTC.

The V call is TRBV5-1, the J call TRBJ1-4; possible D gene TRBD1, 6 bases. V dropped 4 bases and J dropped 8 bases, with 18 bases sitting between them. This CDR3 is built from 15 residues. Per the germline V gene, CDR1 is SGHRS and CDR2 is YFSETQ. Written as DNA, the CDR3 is TGCGCCAGCAGCGATTGGGGGACGAGGGGGGAAAAACTGTTTTTT. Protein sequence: CASSDWGTRGEKLFF.

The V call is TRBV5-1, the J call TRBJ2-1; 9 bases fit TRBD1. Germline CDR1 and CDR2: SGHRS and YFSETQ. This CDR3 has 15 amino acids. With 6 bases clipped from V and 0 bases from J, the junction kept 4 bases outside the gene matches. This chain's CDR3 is CASTLDRGSYNEQFF. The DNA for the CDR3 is TGCGCCAGCACCCTGGACAGGGGCTCCTACAATGAGCAGTTCTTC.

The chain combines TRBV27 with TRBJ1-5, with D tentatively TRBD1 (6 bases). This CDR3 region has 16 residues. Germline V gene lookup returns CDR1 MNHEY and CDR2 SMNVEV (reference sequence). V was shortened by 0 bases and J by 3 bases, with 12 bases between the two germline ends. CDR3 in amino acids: CASSLSQGSLNQPQHF. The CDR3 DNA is TGTGCCAGCAGTTTATCGCAGGGGTCCCTCAATCAGCCCCAGCATTTT.

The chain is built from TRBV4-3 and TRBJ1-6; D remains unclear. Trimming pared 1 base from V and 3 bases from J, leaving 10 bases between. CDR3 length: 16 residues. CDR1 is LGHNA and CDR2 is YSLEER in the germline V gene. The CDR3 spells CASSQAEPVYNSPLHF. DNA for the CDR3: TGCGCCAGCAGCCAAGCAGAACCCGTCTATAATTCACCCCTCCACTTT.

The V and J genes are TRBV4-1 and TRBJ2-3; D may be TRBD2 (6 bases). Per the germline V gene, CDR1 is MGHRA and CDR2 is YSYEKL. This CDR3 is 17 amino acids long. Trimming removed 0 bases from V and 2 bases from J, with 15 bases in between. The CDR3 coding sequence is TGCGCCAGCAGCCAAGACAGTTTCGGCGGGGCCACAGATACGCAGTATTTT. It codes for CASSQDSFGGATDTQYF.

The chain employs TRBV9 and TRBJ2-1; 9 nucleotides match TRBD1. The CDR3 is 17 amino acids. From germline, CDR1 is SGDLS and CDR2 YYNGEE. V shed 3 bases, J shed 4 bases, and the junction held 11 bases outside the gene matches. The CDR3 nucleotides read TGTGCCAGCAGCGAGGGATTCGGACAGGGGATTTACAATGAGCAGTTCTTC. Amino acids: CASSEGFGQGIYNEQFF.

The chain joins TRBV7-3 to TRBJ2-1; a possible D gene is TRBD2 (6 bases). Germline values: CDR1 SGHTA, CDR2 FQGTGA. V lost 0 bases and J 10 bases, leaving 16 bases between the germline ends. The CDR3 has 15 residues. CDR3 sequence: CASSLTRTSGGEQFF. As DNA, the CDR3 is TGTGCCAGCAGCTTAACGAGGACTTCCGGAGGGGAGCAGTTCTTC.

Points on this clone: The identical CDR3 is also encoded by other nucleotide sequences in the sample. This CDR3 reads CASSLQLGGPEQYF. The CDR3 nucleotides read TGTGCCAGCAGCTTACAGCTAGGAGGCCCCGAGCAGTACTTC. V usage is TRBV11-2 and J usage is TRBJ2-7, with D tentatively TRBD2 (5 bases). This CDR3 is built from 14 residues. In germline, CDR1 is SGHAT, CDR2 FQNNGV. V shed 2 bases and J shed 6 bases, with 14 bases lying between them.

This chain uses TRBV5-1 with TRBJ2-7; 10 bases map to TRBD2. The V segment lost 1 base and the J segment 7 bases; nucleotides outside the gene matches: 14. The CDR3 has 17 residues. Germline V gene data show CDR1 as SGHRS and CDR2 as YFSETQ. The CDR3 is CASSLKSSGSNRGEQYF. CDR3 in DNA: TGCGCCAGCAGCTTGAAGTCTAGCGGGAGTAATAGGGGAGAGCAGTACTTC.